This is a list of T cell receptor beta chains from one sample in a study of early T cells in non-severe SARS-CoV-2 infection. TCRdb reprocessed the 5' RACE reads via MiXCR and lists one record per CDR3 protein. This table has approximately 69,000 distinct CDR3 sequences, over 9.5% appearing once. Specimen: whole blood. The receptors derive from an adult who was a healthcare worker with PCR-confirmed SARS-CoV-2 infection or an uninfected control (not recorded which). CDR3s include the opening cysteine and the closing phenylalanine or tryptophan. The order of the fields is CDR3 protein, CDR3 DNA, V gene, D gene, clone size, J gene. A D gene is named only where the DNA matches it firmly. The size entry is marked missing in some rows and otherwise reads once, few, many or a size class.

CDR3: CASSITGQPEFF; DNA: TGTGCCAGTAGTATAACGGGACAGCCTGAGTTCTTC; V: TRBV19; D: TRBD1; size: many; J: TRBJ2-1
CDR3: CSAIMQQETQYF; DNA: TGCAGTGCTATCATGCAACAAGAGACCCAGTACTTC; V: TRBV20-1; D: -; size: few; J: TRBJ2-5
CDR3: CSAPRGGGTGELFF; DNA: TGCAGTGCTCCCAGGGGAGGAGGAACCGGGGAGCTGTTTTTT; V: TRBV20-1; D: -; size: many; J: TRBJ2-2
CDR3: CASSREQQNTEAFF; DNA: TGTGCCAGCAGTCGTGAACAGCAGAACACTGAAGCTTTCTTT; V: TRBV2; D: -; size: many; J: TRBJ1-1
CDR3: CSVVGSDGNIQYF; DNA: TGCAGCGTTGTGGGGTCAGATGGAAACATTCAGTACTTC; V: TRBV29-1; D: -; size: many; J: TRBJ2-4
CDR3: CASSHGAEAFF; DNA: TGTGCCAGCAGCCACGGGGCTGAAGCTTTCTTT; V: TRBV27; D: -; size: few; J: TRBJ1-1
CDR3: CASSRRRIADTQYF; DNA: TGTGCCAGCAGCCGCCGGAGGATCGCAGATACGCAGTATTTT; V: TRBV7-8; D: -; size: many; J: TRBJ2-3
CDR3: CASGNIFHEQFF; DNA: TGTGCCAGTGGTAACATTTTCCATGAGCAGTTCTTC; V: TRBV19; D: -; size: many; J: TRBJ2-1
CDR3: CASSVGTGNIQYF; DNA: TGTGCCAGCAGCGTCGGGACAGGGAACATTCAGTACTTC; V: TRBV7-9; D: TRBD1; size: few; J: TRBJ2-4
CDR3: CSARLAVRERYNEQFF; DNA: TGCAGTGCTAGGCTAGCCGTTCGGGAGAGGTACAATGAGCAGTTCTTC; V: TRBV20-1; D: -; size: -; J: TRBJ2-1
CDR3: CASSDRFQYF; DNA: TGTGCCAGCAGCGACAGGTTTCAGTACTTC; V: TRBV21-1; D: -; size: few; J: TRBJ2-4
CDR3: CASSEGPQWGSGANVLTF; DNA: TGTGCCAGCAGCGAAGGGCCGCAGTGGGGCTCTGGGGCCAACGTCCTGACTTTC; V: TRBV5-6; D: -; size: many; J: TRBJ2-6
CDR3: CASSGLIKTYEQYF; DNA: TGCGCCAGCAGTGGCCTGATAAAGACCTACGAGCAGTACTTC; V: TRBV10-2; D: -; size: many; J: TRBJ2-7
CDR3: CASSSDSLREKLFF; DNA: TGTGCCAGCAGCTCGGACAGCCTGAGGGAAAAACTGTTTTTT; V: TRBV7-2; D: -; size: once; J: TRBJ1-4
CDR3: CASSYQGTGDGYTF; DNA: TGTGCCAGCAGTTACCAGGGGACAGGAGATGGCTACACCTTC; V: TRBV6-5; D: TRBD1; size: -; J: TRBJ1-2
CDR3: CASSSQAGDTTDTQYF; DNA: TGCGCCAGCAGCTCTCAAGCGGGGGACACCACAGATACGCAGTATTTT; V: TRBV5-1; D: TRBD2; size: few; J: TRBJ2-3
CDR3: CATQPGDYGYTF; DNA: TGTGCCACCCAGCCGGGAGATTATGGCTACACCTTC; V: TRBV28; D: -; size: -; J: TRBJ1-2
CDR3: CSARVGDTQYF; DNA: TGCAGTGCTAGAGTGGGGGATACGCAGTATTTT; V: TRBV20-1; D: -; size: few; J: TRBJ2-3
CDR3: CASSLGASGRFRGEQFF; DNA: TGTGCTAGCAGCTTAGGTGCTAGCGGGAGATTCCGTGGTGAGCAGTTCTTC; V: TRBV7-7; D: TRBD2; size: many; J: TRBJ2-1
CDR3: CASSLKGADTEAFF; DNA: TGTGCCAGCAGCTTAAAGGGGGCGGACACTGAAGCTTTCTTT; V: TRBV6-6; D: TRBD1; size: -; J: TRBJ1-1
CDR3: CASHIADRDTDTQYF; DNA: TGTGCCAGCCACATCGCGGACAGGGACACAGATACGCAGTATTTT; V: TRBV6-6; D: TRBD1; size: many; J: TRBJ2-3
CDR3: CSVHPEAFF; DNA: TGCAGCGTCCATCCTGAAGCTTTCTTT; V: TRBV29-1; D: -; size: few; J: TRBJ1-1
CDR3: CSVEFTGTKQETQYF; DNA: TGCAGCGTTGAATTCACCGGGACTAAACAAGAGACCCAGTACTTC; V: TRBV29-1; D: TRBD2; size: -; J: TRBJ2-5
CDR3: CASSGGTGGTDTQYF; DNA: TGTGCCAGCAGCGGAGGGACAGGGGGCACAGATACGCAGTATTTT; V: TRBV3-1; D: TRBD1; size: -; J: TRBJ2-3
CDR3: CASSPGRVKSYEQYF; DNA: TGTGCCAGCAGCCCAGGCAGGGTCAAGTCCTACGAGCAGTACTTC; V: TRBV7-2; D: -; size: -; J: TRBJ2-7
CDR3: CSARGGLAGPEQYF; DNA: TGCAGTGCTAGAGGAGGACTAGCGGGACCCGAGCAGTACTTC; V: TRBV20-1; D: TRBD2; size: many; J: TRBJ2-7
CDR3: CASSTRAGGHNTGELFF; DNA: TGTGCCAGCAGCACGCGGGCTGGCGGACACAACACCGGGGAGCTGTTTTTT; V: TRBV11-2; D: -; size: few; J: TRBJ2-2
CDR3: CASTTDREETQYF; DNA: TGTGCCAGTACCACGGACAGGGAAGAGACCCAGTACTTC; V: TRBV19; D: TRBD1; size: -; J: TRBJ2-5
CDR3: CASSSAGTSQETQYF; DNA: TGCGCCAGCAGCTCGGCCGGGACATCACAAGAGACCCAGTACTTC; V: TRBV5-1; D: -; size: many; J: TRBJ2-5
CDR3: CASSQDRGYEQYF; DNA: TGTGCCAGCAGCCAAGACCGGGGGTACGAGCAGTACTTC; V: TRBV4-2; D: -; size: many; J: TRBJ2-7
CDR3: CASSPWGGSLTDTQYF; DNA: TGCGCCAGCAGCCCCTGGGGGGGTAGCCTCACAGATACGCAGTATTTT; V: TRBV4-3; D: TRBD2; size: -; J: TRBJ2-3
CDR3: CASSLGTGEAFF; DNA: TGTGCCAGCAGTTTAGGGACAGGGGAAGCTTTCTTT; V: TRBV12-3/TRBV12-4; D: TRBD1; size: many; J: TRBJ1-1
CDR3: CASSLGEYYEQYF; DNA: TGTGCCAGCAGTTTAGGGGAATACTACGAGCAGTACTTC; V: TRBV12-3/TRBV12-4; D: -; size: many; J: TRBJ2-7